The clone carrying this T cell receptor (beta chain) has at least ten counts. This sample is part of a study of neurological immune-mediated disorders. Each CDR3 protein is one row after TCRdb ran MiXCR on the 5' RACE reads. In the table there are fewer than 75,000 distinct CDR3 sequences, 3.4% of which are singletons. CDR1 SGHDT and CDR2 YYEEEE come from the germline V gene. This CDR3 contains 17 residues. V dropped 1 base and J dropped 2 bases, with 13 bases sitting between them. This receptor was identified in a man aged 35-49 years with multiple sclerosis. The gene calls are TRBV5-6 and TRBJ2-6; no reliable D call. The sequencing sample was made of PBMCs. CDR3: CASSLFGFTAGANVLTF. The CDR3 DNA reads TGTGCCAGCAGCTTGTTCGGGTTCACGGCTGGGGCCAACGTCCTGACTTTC. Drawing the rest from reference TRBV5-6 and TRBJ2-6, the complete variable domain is DAGVTQSPTHLIKTRGQQVTLRCSPKSGHDTVSWYQQALGQGPQFIFQYYEEEERQRGNFPDRFSGHQFPNYSSELNVNALLLGDSALYLCASSLFGFTAGANVLTFGAGSRLTVL.